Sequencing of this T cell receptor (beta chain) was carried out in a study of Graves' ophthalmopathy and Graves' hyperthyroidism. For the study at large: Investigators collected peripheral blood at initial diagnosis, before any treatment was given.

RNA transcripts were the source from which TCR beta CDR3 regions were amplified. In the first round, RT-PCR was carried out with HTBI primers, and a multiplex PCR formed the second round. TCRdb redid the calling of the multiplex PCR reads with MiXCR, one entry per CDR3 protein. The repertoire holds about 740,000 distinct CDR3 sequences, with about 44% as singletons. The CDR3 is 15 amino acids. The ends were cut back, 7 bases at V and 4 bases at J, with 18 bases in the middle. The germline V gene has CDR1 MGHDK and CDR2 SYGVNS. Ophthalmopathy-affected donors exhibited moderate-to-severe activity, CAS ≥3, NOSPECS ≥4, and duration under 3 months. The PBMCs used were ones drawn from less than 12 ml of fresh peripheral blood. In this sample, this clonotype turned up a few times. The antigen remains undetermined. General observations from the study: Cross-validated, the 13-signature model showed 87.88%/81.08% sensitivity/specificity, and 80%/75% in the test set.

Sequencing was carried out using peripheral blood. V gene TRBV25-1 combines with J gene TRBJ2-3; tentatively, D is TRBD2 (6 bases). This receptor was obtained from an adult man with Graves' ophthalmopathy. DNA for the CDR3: TGTGCCAGCACCCTATCGGGGGAGTCTTCAGATACGCAGTATTTT. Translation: CASTLSGESSDTQYF.